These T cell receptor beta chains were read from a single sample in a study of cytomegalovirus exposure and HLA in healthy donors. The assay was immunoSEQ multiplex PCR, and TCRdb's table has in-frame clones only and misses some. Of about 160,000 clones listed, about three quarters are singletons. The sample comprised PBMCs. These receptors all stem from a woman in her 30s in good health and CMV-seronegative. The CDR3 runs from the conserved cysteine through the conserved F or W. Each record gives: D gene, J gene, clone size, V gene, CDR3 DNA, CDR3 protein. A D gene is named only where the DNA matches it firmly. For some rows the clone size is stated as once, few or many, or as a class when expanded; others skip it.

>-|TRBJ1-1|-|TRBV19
TGTGCCAGTAGGACACAGGGGAACACTGAAGCTTTCTTT
CASRTQGNTEAFF
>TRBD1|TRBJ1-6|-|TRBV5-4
TGTGCCAGCAGCCTGGGGACAGGGGACCCCAGGGATTCACCCCTCCACTTT
CASSLGTGDPRDSPLHF
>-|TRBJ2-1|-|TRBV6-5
TGTGCCAGCAGTTACTCTACAGGGAGCGTGCAGTTCTTC
CASSYSTGSVQFF
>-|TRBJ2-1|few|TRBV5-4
TGTGCCAGCAGCTTGGCGGGGTTAGGCGATGAGCAGTTCTTC
CASSLAGLGDEQFF
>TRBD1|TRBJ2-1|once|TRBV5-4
TGTGCCAGCAGCGATTCCCTCAGGGGGCAGGGCGATGAGCAGTTCTTC
CASSDSLRGQGDEQFF
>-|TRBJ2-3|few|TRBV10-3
TGTGCCATCGGGGGACTCCAGGGAGATACGCAGTATTTT
CAIGGLQGDTQYF
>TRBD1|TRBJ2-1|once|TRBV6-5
TGTGCCAGCAGCAAACAGGGGTATGAGCAGTTCTTC
CASSKQGYEQFF
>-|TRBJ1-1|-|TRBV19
TGTGCCAGTAGTATAAGGGGAAACCCTGAAGCTTTCTTT
CASSIRGNPEAFF
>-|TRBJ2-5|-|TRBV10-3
TGTGCCATCACCTCGTCCAGGGAAGAGACCCAGTACTTC
CAITSSREETQYF
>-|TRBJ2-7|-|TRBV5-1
TGCGCCAGCAGAGCAGGAGGTTCCTACGAGCAGTACTTC
CASRAGGSYEQYF
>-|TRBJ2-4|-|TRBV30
TGTGCCTGGAGTGTACTCGGGACAAAGAAAAACATTCAGTACTTC
CAWSVLGTKKNIQYF
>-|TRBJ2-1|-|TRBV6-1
TGTGCCAGCATGCCACAGGTGAAGTATGAGCAGTTCTTC
CASMPQVKYEQFF
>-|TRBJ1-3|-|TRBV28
TGTGCCAGCATTCGGGTTGGAAACACCATATATTTT
CASIRVGNTIYF
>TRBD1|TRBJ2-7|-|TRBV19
TGTGCCAGTAGTATAACCCAGTCCCTGGACAGGGGGCTCTTATACGACGAGCAGTACTTC
CASSITQSLDRGLLYDEQYF
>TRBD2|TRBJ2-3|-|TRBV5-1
TGCGCCAGCAGCACTCAAGCGGGGGGGGATACGCAGTATTTT
CASSTQAGGDTQYF
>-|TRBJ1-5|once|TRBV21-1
TGTGCCAGCGGTTCTTCAACAACCGATCAGCCCCAGCATTTT
CASGSSTTDQPQHF
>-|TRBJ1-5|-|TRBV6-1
TGTGCCAGCAGTGTAGAAAATAGCAATCAGCCCCAGCATTTT
CASSVENSNQPQHF
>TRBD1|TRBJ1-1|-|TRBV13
TGTGCCAGCAGCTTATTCGGACAGGGTCGTGGCACTGAAGCTTTCTTT
CASSLFGQGRGTEAFF
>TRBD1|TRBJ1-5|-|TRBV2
TGTGCCAGCAACCGGGACAGGGGGCCATTGAGCAATCAGCCCCAGCATTTT
CASNRDRGPLSNQPQHF
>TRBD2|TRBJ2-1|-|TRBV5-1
TGCGCCAGCAGCCAGCGGGGGGCAACCTACAATGAGCAGTTCTTC
CASSQRGATYNEQFF
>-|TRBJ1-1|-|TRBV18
TGTGCCAGCTCACCTTCAGAGAACACTGAAGCTTTCTTT
CASSPSENTEAFF
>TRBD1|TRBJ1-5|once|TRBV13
TGTGCCAGCAGCTCCGGGACAGGGGCCAATCAGCCCCAGCATTTT
CASSSGTGANQPQHF
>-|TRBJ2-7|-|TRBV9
TGTGCCAGCAGCGTAGACAACTCCTACGAGCAGTACTTC
CASSVDNSYEQYF
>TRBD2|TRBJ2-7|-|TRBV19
TGTGCCAGTAGTATCCGGGGGACTAGCGGGGACTACGAGCAGTACTTC
CASSIRGTSGDYEQYF
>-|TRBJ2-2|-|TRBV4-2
TGTGCCAGCAGCCAAGATGTGCGCGCATTCGAACCCGCGAACACCGGGGAGCTGTTTTTT
CASSQDVRAFEPANTGELFF
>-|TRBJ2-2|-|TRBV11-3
TGTGCCAGCAGCTCTGACAGGACCACCGGGGAGCTGTTTTTT
CASSSDRTTGELFF
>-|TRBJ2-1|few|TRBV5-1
TGCGCCAGCAGCCGGCGGGACAGCCGTTACAATGAGCAGTTCTTC
CASSRRDSRYNEQFF
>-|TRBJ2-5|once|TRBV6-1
TGTGCCAGCAGTGAATCGCAGGCTCAAGAGACCCAGTACTTC
CASSESQAQETQYF
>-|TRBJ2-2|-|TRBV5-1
TGCGCCAGCAGCTTACGACAGGACGGCACCGGGGAGCTGTTTTTT
CASSLRQDGTGELFF
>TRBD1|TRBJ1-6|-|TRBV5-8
TGTGCCAGCAGCTTCGCCGGGACAGGGAACTATAATTCACCCCTCCACTTT
CASSFAGTGNYNSPLHF
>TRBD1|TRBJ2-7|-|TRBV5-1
TGCGCCAGCAGCTTCACAGGGGAACAGCAGTACTTC
CASSFTGEQQYF
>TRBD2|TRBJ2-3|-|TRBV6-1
TGTGCCAGCAGTGAATACCCACCCGGGGGGGTAGTAGATACGCAGTATTTT
CASSEYPPGGVVDTQYF
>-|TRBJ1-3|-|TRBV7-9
TGTGCCAGCAGCCCAACTGGAAACACCATATATTTT
CASSPTGNTIYF
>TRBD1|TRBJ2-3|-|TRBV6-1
TGTGCCAGCAGTGAACGGACAGGCGCTAGCACAGATACGCAGTATTTT
CASSERTGASTDTQYF
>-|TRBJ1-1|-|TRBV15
TGTGCCACCAGCAGAGACCAGAACACTGAAGCTTTCTTT
CATSRDQNTEAFF
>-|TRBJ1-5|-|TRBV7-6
TGTGCCAGCAGCTTATTTGTTCGGAGGGATCAGCCCCAGCATTTT
CASSLFVRRDQPQHF
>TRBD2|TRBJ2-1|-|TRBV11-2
TGTGCCAGCAGCAGCGGACTAGCGGGGTACAATGAGCAGTTCTTC
CASSSGLAGYNEQFF
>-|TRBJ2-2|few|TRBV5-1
TGCGCCAGCAGCTTGGATTCCTCTTGGAACACCGGGGAGCTGTTTTTT
CASSLDSSWNTGELFF
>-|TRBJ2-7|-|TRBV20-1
TGCAGTGCAGGGGACTCTTACGAGCAGTACTTC
CSAGDSYEQYF
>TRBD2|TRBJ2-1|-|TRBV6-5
TGTGCCAGCAGACTAGCGGGGGGGACCTACAATGAGCAGTTCTTC
CASRLAGGTYNEQFF
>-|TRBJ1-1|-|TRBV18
TGTGCCAGCTCCTTGGGGGGGCAGAGGAACACTGAAGCTTTCTTT
CASSLGGQRNTEAFF
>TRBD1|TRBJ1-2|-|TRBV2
TGTGCCAGCAGCTTCCAGGGGGCTAATTATGGCTACACCTTC
CASSFQGANYGYTF
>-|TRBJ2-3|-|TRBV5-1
TGCGCCAGCAGCTCAGCCGGGGATACGCAGTATTTT
CASSSAGDTQYF
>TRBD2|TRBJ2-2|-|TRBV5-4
TGTGCCAGCAGCTCCGGACTAGCGGGGGGGGCCGGGGAGCTGTTTTTT
CASSSGLAGGAGELFF
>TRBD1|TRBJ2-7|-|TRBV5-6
TGTGCCAGCAGCTTGTCCGGGACAGGGGACTACGAGCAGTACTTC
CASSLSGTGDYEQYF
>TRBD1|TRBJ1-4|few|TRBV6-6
TGTGCCAGCAGGCAGACAGGGCCTGAAAAACTGTTTTTT
CASRQTGPEKLFF
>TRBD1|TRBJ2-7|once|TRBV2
TGTGCCAGCGGGGGACAGGGAATCACCTACGAGCAGTACTTC
CASGGQGITYEQYF
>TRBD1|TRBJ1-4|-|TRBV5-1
TGCGCCAGCAGCCAGGGGACAGGGGGTGAAAAACTGTTTTTT
CASSQGTGGEKLFF
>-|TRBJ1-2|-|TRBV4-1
TGCGCCAGCAGCCCCCCAAGCGGGCCCGCCTATGGCTACACCTTC
CASSPPSGPAYGYTF
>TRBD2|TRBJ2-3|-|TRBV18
TGTGCCAGCTCACGGGGACTAGCGGGCACAGATACGCAGTATTTT
CASSRGLAGTDTQYF
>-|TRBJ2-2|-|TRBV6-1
TGTGCCAGCAGTGCCCAGGGCCCCACCGGGGAGCTGTTTTTT
CASSAQGPTGELFF
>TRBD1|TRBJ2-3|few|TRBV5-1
TGCGCCAGCAGCTCCACAGGGGTTCGGACAGATACGCAGTATTTT
CASSSTGVRTDTQYF
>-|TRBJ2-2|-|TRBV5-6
TGTGCCAGCAGCAACCTAGTATCGAACACCGGGGAGCTGTTTTTT
CASSNLVSNTGELFF
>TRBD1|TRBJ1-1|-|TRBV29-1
TGCAGCGCATCGACAGGGATTAACACTGAAGCTTTCTTT
CSASTGINTEAFF